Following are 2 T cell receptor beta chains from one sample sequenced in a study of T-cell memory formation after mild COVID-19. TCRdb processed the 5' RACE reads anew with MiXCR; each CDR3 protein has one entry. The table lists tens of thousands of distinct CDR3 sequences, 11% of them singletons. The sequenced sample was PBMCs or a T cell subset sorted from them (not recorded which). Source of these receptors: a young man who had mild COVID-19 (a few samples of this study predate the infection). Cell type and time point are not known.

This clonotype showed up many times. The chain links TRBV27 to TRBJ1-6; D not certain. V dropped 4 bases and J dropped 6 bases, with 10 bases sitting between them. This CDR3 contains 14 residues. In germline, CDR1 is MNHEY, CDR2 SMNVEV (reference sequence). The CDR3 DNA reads TGTGCCAGCAGTTCACCAAGCGTTAATTCACCCCTCCACTTT. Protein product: CASSSPSVNSPLHF.

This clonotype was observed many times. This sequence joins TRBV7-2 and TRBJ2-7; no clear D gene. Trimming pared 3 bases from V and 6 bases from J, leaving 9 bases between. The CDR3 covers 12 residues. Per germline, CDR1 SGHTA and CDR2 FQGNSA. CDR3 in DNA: TGTGCCAGCAGCTTCTTGGGTGCCGAGCAGTACTTC. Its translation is CASSFLGAEQYF.